Below, 27 T cell receptor beta chains from the same sample are listed, as sequenced in a study of shared clonotypes between healthy human individuals. Only in-frame clones appear in the TCRdb table, and some are missing; sequencing was by immunoSEQ multiplex PCR. There are 1.6 million or so clones in the sample; approximately 97% occur only once, and about 1% lies in the top ten. Sequencing was performed on naive CD4+ T cells sorted from blood. The subset was: CD45RA+ positively selected. The source is a man aged 30 to 45 in good health.

The rearrangement joins TRBV7-6 to TRBJ2-7; D possibly uses TRBD1 or TRBD2 (5 bases each). V was cut by 5 bases and J by 2 bases, with 13 bases left in between. CDR3 length: 14 residues. CDR1 is SGHVS and CDR2 is FNYEAQ in the germline V gene. CDR3 sequence (DNA): TGTGCCAGCAGCATCCGGGACGGGACCTACGAGCAGTACTTC. Translated, it gives CASSIRDGTYEQYF.

This chain uses TRBV28 with TRBJ2-1; 7 positions agree with TRBD2. Germline trimming cut 5 bases from V and 0 bases from J; bases unmatched to any gene: 7. CDR3 size: 16 residues. Looked up from germline, CDR1 is MDHEN and CDR2 is SYDVKM. This chain's CDR3 is CASSLAVTRSYNEQFF. In DNA, the CDR3 is TGTGCCAGCAGTCTAGCGGTAACCCGCTCCTACAATGAGCAGTTCTTC.

This sequence joins TRBV4-3 and TRBJ1-4; TRBD1 aligns across 12 bases. J lost 8 bases, V lost 3 bases, and 1 base had no gene match. CDR1 is LGHNA, CDR2 YSLEER, per germline. This CDR3 is 14 amino acids long. The CDR3 DNA sequence: TGCGCCAGCAGCCACGGGACAGGGGGCGAAAAACTGTTTTTT. This sequence encodes CASSHGTGGEKLFF.

V gene TRBV5-1 combines with J gene TRBJ2-3; 14 bases are a match to TRBD2. The CDR3 has 20 amino acids. CDR1 and CDR2 (germline): SGHRS, YFSETQ. Trimming cost V 3 bases and J 6 bases; bases outside gene matches: 18. The CDR3 DNA follows: TGCGCCAGCAGCTCGATCGGACTAGCGGGAGGCCTTCACGTTGTGGATACGCAGTATTTT. It codes for CASSSIGLAGGLHVVDTQYF.

The CDR3 nucleotides read TGTGCCAGCGGAATCGGACGGACGGGCACTGAAGCTTTCTTT. This encodes CASGIGRTGTEAFF. The rearrangement joins TRBV6-6 to TRBJ1-1; D unresolved. Germline V gene sequence: CDR1 MNHNY, CDR2 SVGAGI (reference sequence). The CDR3 loop spans 14 amino acids. V was pared by 8 bases and J by 4 bases, with 17 bases between.

The chain uses TRBV27 and TRBJ1-2; D not certain. The germline gives CDR1 MNHEY, CDR2 SMNVEV (reference sequence). The CDR3 totals 13 residues. V gave up 2 bases and J gave up 2 bases, with 6 bases separating them. The CDR3 nucleotides read TGTGCCAGCAGTTTAGAGGGAAACTATGGCTACACCTTC. It yields the protein CASSLEGNYGYTF.

The V call is TRBV18, the J call TRBJ1-1; maybe TRBD1 (6 bases). The CDR3 has 12 residues. Trimming took off 3 bases at V and 6 bases at J, with 8 bases between the two ends. Germline values: CDR1 KGHSH, CDR2 LQKENI. This CDR3 is CASSPYRAEAFF. In DNA form, the CDR3 reads TGTGCCAGCTCACCGTACAGGGCTGAAGCTTTCTTT.

The chain joins TRBV27 to TRBJ2-7, with 10 bases fitting TRBD1. Per germline, CDR1 MNHEY and CDR2 SMNVEV (reference sequence). CDR3 size: 16 residues. The V gene end was trimmed by 5 bases and the J gene end by 7 bases; junction bases not matched to a gene: 14. CDR3 loop: CASSPSWDRGSGEQYF. In DNA form, the CDR3 reads TGTGCCAGCAGTCCATCCTGGGACAGGGGATCGGGTGAGCAGTACTTC.

This chain connects TRBV7-9 to TRBJ2-2; D perhaps matches TRBD1 (6 bases). Germline V gene sequence: CDR1 SEHNR, CDR2 FQNEAQ (reference sequence). Trimming removed 8 bases at V and 2 bases at J, with 12 bases between. The CDR3 length is 14 residues. The CDR3 region is CASHHRENTGELFF. In DNA form, the CDR3 reads TGTGCCAGCCATCACAGGGAAAACACCGGGGAGCTGTTTTTT.

The chain couples TRBV7-2 to TRBJ2-5; 10 bases fit TRBD2. The ends lost 1 base at V and 4 bases at J; junction bases unmatched: 6. The CDR3 covers 16 residues. In germline, CDR1 is SGHTA, CDR2 FQGNSA. The CDR3 sequence: CASSLVLAGRGETQYF. In DNA form, the CDR3 reads TGTGCCAGCAGCTTAGTACTAGCGGGAAGGGGAGAGACCCAGTACTTC.

The gene calls are TRBV7-6 and TRBJ1-2; TRBD1 agrees at 10 bases. CDR1 SGHVS and CDR2 FNYEAQ come from the germline V gene. CDR3 length: 17 residues. V trimming: 3 bases; J trimming: 1 base; junction bases outside the gene matches: 8. The chain's CDR3 is CASSLGTGAKDNYGYTF. The CDR3 DNA is TGTGCCAGCAGCTTGGGGACAGGGGCCAAGGATAACTATGGCTACACCTTC.

This clone has only one observation. The genes are TRBV30 and TRBJ2-5; D is uncertain. V was cut by 2 bases and J by 4 bases, with 8 bases left in between. This CDR3 comprises 12 residues. Germline loops: CDR1 GTSNPN, CDR2 SVGIG (reference sequence). The CDR3 DNA reads TGTGCCTGGAGTCACCTTGGAGAGACCCAGTACTTC. This codes for CAWSHLGETQYF.

The chain carries TRBV4-2 and TRBJ2-2; no reliable D call. The CDR3 is 24 residues long. Between the trimmed V and J ends, which lost 0 bases and 1 base, there was a span of 33 bases. Germline V gives CDR1 LGHNA, CDR2 YNFKEQ. CDR3 in amino acids: CASSQDPGWPPDNGMRENTGELFF. In DNA, the CDR3 is TGTGCCAGCAGCCAAGATCCCGGATGGCCCCCTGACAACGGTATGCGTGAGAACACCGGGGAGCTGTTTTTT.

The V and J genes are TRBV2 and TRBJ2-4, with D perhaps matching TRBD2 (6 bases). Trimming took 1 base from V and 1 from J, leaving 11 bases between them. Germline V CDR1 and CDR2: SNHLY, FYNNEI. The length of the CDR3 is 16 residues. The CDR3 DNA follows: TGTGCCAGCAGTGAAGAGGCGGGGATTGCCAAAAACATTCAGTACTTC. It specifies CASSEEAGIAKNIQYF.

J is TRBJ2-5 and V is TRBV6-1; possible D gene TRBD2, 6 bases. Trimming removed 4 bases from V and 5 bases from J, with 14 bases in between. CDR1 is MNHNS and CDR2 is SASEGT in the germline V gene. The CDR3 has 14 residues. In DNA form, the CDR3 reads TGTGCCAGCAGTGTCGGGGTTCGGGAGGAGACCCAGTACTTC. Encoded protein: CASSVGVREETQYF.

The V call is TRBV7-9, the J call TRBJ1-1, with D tentatively TRBD1 (5 bases). In germline, CDR1 is SEHNR, CDR2 FQNEAQ (reference sequence). V was trimmed by 1 base and J by 3 bases, leaving 15 bases between them. This CDR3 has 16 residues. The CDR3 region is CASSLVPQGPDTEAFF. Here the CDR3 DNA reads TGTGCCAGCAGCTTAGTTCCCCAGGGTCCGGACACTGAAGCTTTCTTT. Using reference TRBV7-9 and TRBJ1-1 for the parts outside the CDR3, the full variable domain is DTGVSQNPRHKITKRGQNVTFRCDPISEHNRLYWYRQTLGQGPEFLTYFQNEAQLEKSRLLSDRFSAERPKGSFSTLEIQRTEQGDSAMYLCASSLVPQGPDTEAFFGQGTRLTVV.

The V call is TRBV2, the J call TRBJ1-1; no firm D call. This CDR3 is 13 amino acids long. The germline gives CDR1 SNHLY, CDR2 FYNNEI. The V end lost 3 bases, the J end lost 0 bases, and 5 bases lay between the germline ends. CDR3 bases: TGTGCCAGCAGTGATGCGGTGAACACTGAAGCTTTCTTT. The encoded protein is CASSDAVNTEAFF.

Only one count was recorded for this clone. The CDR3 DNA follows: TGTGCCAGCAGGCGTTCGGGACGGGACTATGGCTACACCTTC. This sequence encodes CASRRSGRDYGYTF. The genes are TRBV28 and TRBJ1-2, with D possibly TRBD1 on 5 matching bases. The CDR3 is made up of 14 amino acids. Looked up from germline, CDR1 is MDHEN and CDR2 is SYDVKM. Trimming pared 6 bases from V and 3 bases from J, leaving 14 bases between.

V usage is TRBV21-1 and J usage is TRBJ2-7; the table's D call, TRBD1, has no DNA check behind it. TRBV21-1 is termed a pseudogene. The CDR3 is 20 residues long. The CDR3 here is CASSPTAKDRIHFSSYEQYF. The CDR3 DNA follows: TGTGCCAGCAGTCCAACGGCCAAGGACAGGATCCATTTTTCGTCCTACGAGCAGTACTTC.

The rearrangement joins TRBV28 to TRBJ1-5; D perhaps matches TRBD1 (5 bases). The CDR3 has 15 residues. The V gene's germline CDR1 is MDHEN and CDR2 SYDVKM. Trimming took off 6 bases at V and 3 bases at J, with 15 bases between the two ends. CDR3 bases: TGTGCCAGCAGCCCCCGCCGGGGCCTCAATCAGCCCCAGCATTTT. This codes for CASSPRRGLNQPQHF.

This sequence joins TRBV21-1 and TRBJ2-7; the table's D call, TRBD1, was not checked against the DNA. TRBV21-1 is a pseudogene locus. CDR3 length: 15 residues. The CDR3 DNA follows: TGTGCCAGCAGCCACAGACAGAGATCGGTCTACGAGCAGTACTTC. Encoded protein: CASSHRQRSVYEQYF.

V usage is TRBV27 and J usage is TRBJ2-7, with TRBD1 matching over 7 bases. The CDR3 totals 14 residues. Germline CDR1 reads MNHEY; CDR2 reads SMNVEV (reference sequence). The V gene end was trimmed by 5 bases and the J gene end by 3 bases; junction bases not matched to a gene: 7. CDR3 bases: TGTGCCAGCAGTCCATCGGGACAGAACTACGAGCAGTACTTC. Translated, it gives CASSPSGQNYEQYF.

The chain combines TRBV5-5 with TRBJ1-4; D not certain. The V and J ends lost 3 bases and 4 bases respectively, with 16 bases between them. Looked up from germline, CDR1 is SGHKS and CDR2 is YYEKEE (reference sequence). The length of the CDR3 is 16 residues. CDR3 DNA: TGTGCCAGCAGCTCGCTCTCCGGGGTTAATAATGAAAAACTGTTTTTT. Translated, it gives CASSSLSGVNNEKLFF. Looking up the rest from reference TRBV5-5 and TRBJ1-4 gives the full variable domain: DAGVTQSPTHLIKTRGQQVTLRCSPISGHKSVSWYQQVLGQGPQFIFQYYEKEERGRGNFPDRFSARQFPNYSSELNVNALLLGDSALYLCASSSLSGVNNEKLFFGSGTQLSVL.

This clone was seen a few times. Different DNA sequences within this sample yield the same CDR3. The gene calls are TRBV14 and TRBJ2-3, with D hard to call. CDR3 length: 11 amino acids. The V end lost 1 base, the J end lost 6 bases, and 2 bases lay between the germline ends. Germline CDR1 reads SGHDN; CDR2 reads FVKESK. The CDR3 reads CASSQGDTQYF. In DNA, the CDR3 is TGTGCCAGCAGCCAAGGGGATACGCAGTATTTT.

The chain couples TRBV6-1 to TRBJ1-5; 8 nucleotides align to TRBD1. Germline V gene lookup returns CDR1 MNHNS and CDR2 SASEGT. V shed 2 bases and J 9 bases; nucleotides not matched to a gene: 9. The CDR3 is 15 amino acids. The CDR3 DNA reads TGTGCCAGCAGTGAATACGGGGACAGGCAATGGCCCCAGCATTTT. Its protein is CASSEYGDRQWPQHF.

This chain joins TRBV6-1 and TRBJ2-1; D perhaps matches TRBD1 (6 bases). The CDR3 sequence is 16 residues long. Trimming stripped 2 bases from V and 4 bases from J, with 15 bases between. Looked up from germline, CDR1 is MNHNS and CDR2 is SASEGT. The DNA of the CDR3 is TGTGCCAGCAGTGAATTCCGACAGGCGACATACAATGAGCAGTTCTTC. As protein: CASSEFRQATYNEQFF.

The chain couples TRBV7-9 to TRBJ2-1; tentatively, D is TRBD2 (5 bases). The CDR3 extends over 16 amino acids. Trimming took 3 bases from V and 8 from J, leaving 20 bases between them. In germline, CDR1 is SEHNR, CDR2 FQNEAQ (reference sequence). The CDR3 sequence is CASSFAGIRSLYEQFF. The CDR3 bases are TGTGCCAGCAGCTTCGCCGGGATTAGGTCTCTTTATGAGCAGTTCTTC.